This TCR beta chain was retrieved from a study of blood T cells in healthy people across ages. Study observations and caveats: Whereas aged donors had fewer naive CD4+ cells, long-lived donors had more of them and higher diversity. In these data, TCR beta diversity tracked strongly with naive T cell percentage.

A remark on this clonotype: Its antigen is not known.

Germline trimming cut 7 bases from V and 1 base from J; bases unmatched to any gene: 7. Germline V CDR1 and CDR2: SNHLY, FYNNEI. The CDR3 is made up of 15 amino acids. Using a J-beta primer mix together with a sample-barcoded 5' primer, a second PCR was run for about 6 to 11 cycles. From the 5' RACE reads, TCRdb called clonotypes with MiXCR, one entry per CDR3 protein. The data hold over 300,000 distinct CDR3 sequences, with approximately 51% observed a single time. The specimen sequenced was blood. The source is a man in his sixties in good health. The chain combines TRBV2 with TRBJ2-4; 7 bases agree with TRBD1. Here the CDR3 reads CASNPEGAAKNIQYF. The CDR3 bases are TGTGCCAGCAATCCCGAGGGGGCGGCCAAAAACATTCAGTACTTC.